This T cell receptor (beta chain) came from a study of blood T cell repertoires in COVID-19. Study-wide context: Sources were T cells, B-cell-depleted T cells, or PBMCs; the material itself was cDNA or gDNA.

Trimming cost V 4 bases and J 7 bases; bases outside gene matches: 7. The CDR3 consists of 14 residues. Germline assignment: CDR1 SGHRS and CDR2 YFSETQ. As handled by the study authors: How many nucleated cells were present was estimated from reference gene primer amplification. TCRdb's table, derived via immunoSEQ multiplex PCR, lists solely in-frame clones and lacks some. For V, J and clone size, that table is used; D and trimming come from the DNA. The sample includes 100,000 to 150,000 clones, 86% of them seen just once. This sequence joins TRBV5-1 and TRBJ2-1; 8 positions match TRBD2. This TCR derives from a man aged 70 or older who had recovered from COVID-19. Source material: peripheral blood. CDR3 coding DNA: TGCGCCAGCAGCGTTCGACTAGCGAAGAATGAGCAGTTCTTC. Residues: CASSVRLAKNEQFF.